A selection of T cell receptor beta chains follows, all from one sample in a study of identical twins. In TCRdb, the 5' RACE reads were re-called with MiXCR into one record per CDR3 protein. This sample has roughly 200,000 distinct CDR3 sequences; 7.5% occur once, and the top ten carry less than 2.5%. Another study also made use of these data, one on yellow fever vaccine responses in identical twins.

The sample was memory (CD45RO+) T cells sorted from blood. These receptors all come from a woman under 30 in good health. CDR3s include the opening cysteine and the closing phenylalanine or tryptophan. D genes are given only for firm matches. Clone size is stated in some rows and not others, as once, few, many or a class when expanded.

d_call | j_call | v_call | clone_size | cdr3_nt | cdr3_aa
TRBD1 | TRBJ2-7 | TRBV7-8 | many | TGTGCCAGCAGCTGGAGAGGGACAGGGGATAGGTACGAGCAGTACTTC | CASSWRGTGDRYEQYF
TRBD1 | TRBJ2-6 | TRBV11-2 | NA | TGTGCCAGCACCCTAGGGGGACAGGGGGTTTCTGGGGCCAACGTCCTGACTTTC | CASTLGGQGVSGANVLTF
NA | TRBJ1-6 | TRBV5-1 | many | TGCGCCAGCAGCTTGGCGAGTAGCTCCTATAATTCACCCCTCCACTTT | CASSLASSSYNSPLHF
NA | TRBJ1-5 | TRBV30 | NA | TGTGCCTGGAGTGTGGTTCGAACTCAGCCCCAGCATTTT | CAWSVVRTQPQHF
TRBD1 | TRBJ2-4 | TRBV29-1 | many | TGCAGCGTTGAGGGACAGGGTCTAGACATTCAGTACTTC | CSVEGQGLDIQYF
NA | TRBJ1-6 | TRBV6-5 | NA | TGTGCCAGCAGTTACTCGAACCCCCAACATTCACCCCTCCACTTT | CASSYSNPQHSPLHF
TRBD1 | TRBJ2-5 | TRBV10-3 | many | TGTGCCATCAGGAGGGACAGGACGCAAGAGACCCAGTACTTC | CAIRRDRTQETQYF
NA | TRBJ1-3 | TRBV29-1 | many | TGCAGCGTTGAAGGGGGGTCTGGAAACACCATATATTTT | CSVEGGSGNTIYF
NA | TRBJ2-5 | TRBV12-3/TRBV12-4 | many | TGTGCCAGCAGCCCCGGGACCTGGGATCAAGAGACCCAGTACTTC | CASSPGTWDQETQYF
NA | TRBJ2-2 | TRBV20-1 | many | TGCAGTGCTAGAGGGGCGGCAGGGGTGGACACCGGGGAGCTGTTTTTT | CSARGAAGVDTGELFF
NA | TRBJ2-3 | TRBV5-5 | NA | TGTGCCAGCAGCTTAGCGGAACACACAGATACGCAGTATTTT | CASSLAEHTDTQYF
NA | TRBJ1-1 | TRBV3-1 | NA | TGTGCCAGCAGCACCCCGGGCGGCAACACTGAAGCTTTCTTT | CASSTPGGNTEAFF
TRBD1 | TRBJ2-2 | TRBV24-1 | many | TGTGCCACCCTCCGGGACAGGGGAGACACCGGGGAGCTGTTTTTT | CATLRDRGDTGELFF
NA | TRBJ2-2 | TRBV6-1 | few | TGTGCCAGCACCCTAGGTCCCGGCCCCGGGGAGCTGTTTTTT | CASTLGPGPGELFF
NA | TRBJ1-6 | TRBV28 | many | TGTGCCAGCAGTTTATTTACCCAGTTTTCACCCCTCCACTTT | CASSLFTQFSPLHF
TRBD1 | TRBJ2-2 | TRBV3-1 | NA | TGTGCCAGCAGCCAAGGGACAGGGGATGGCACCGGGGAGCTGTTTTTT | CASSQGTGDGTGELFF
NA | TRBJ2-3 | TRBV3-1 | NA | TGTGCCAGCAGCCACTTTAGGTCCGCTAAACTAGTGGGCACAGATACGCAGTATTTT | CASSHFRSAKLVGTDTQYF
NA | TRBJ1-1 | TRBV12-3/TRBV12-4 | many | TGTGCCAGCAATCCTAATCCGGGGATACGGACTATGAACACTGAAGCTTTCTTT | CASNPNPGIRTMNTEAFF
NA | TRBJ1-4 | TRBV7-6 | few | TGTGCCAGCAGCGAACGAACAGGGACAAATGAAAAACTGTTTTTT | CASSERTGTNEKLFF
NA | TRBJ2-7 | TRBV20-1 | NA | TGCAGTGCTAGCGCTAGCGCCACCTACGAGCAGTACTTC | CSASASATYEQYF
TRBD2 | TRBJ2-7 | TRBV14 | NA | TGTGCCAACAGCTCCCCCGGGAGGAACTACGAGCAGTACTTC | CANSSPGRNYEQYF
TRBD1 | TRBJ1-1 | TRBV20-1 | few | TGCAGTGCTAGGAGTGAGGGGGCGGGTGACACTGAAGCTTTCTTT | CSARSEGAGDTEAFF
TRBD1 | TRBJ2-1 | TRBV9 | few | TGTGCCAGCAGCTCAGGTGGCAGGGGGCAATCCTACAATGAGCAGTTCTTC | CASSSGGRGQSYNEQFF
TRBD1 | TRBJ1-4 | TRBV4-3 | many | TGCGCCAGCAGCGGTCCGGGACAGGGGAGCGAAAAACTGTTTTTT | CASSGPGQGSEKLFF
TRBD1 | TRBJ1-5 | TRBV7-8 | many | TGTGCCAGCAGCTCACCGGCCGGACAGGGCTCCAATCAGCCCCAGCATTTT | CASSSPAGQGSNQPQHF
NA | TRBJ1-2 | TRBV3-1 | many | TGTGCCAGCAGCCAAGAGATTGGCCTATCGCTAGGCTACACCTTC | CASSQEIGLSLGYTF
TRBD2 | TRBJ2-7 | TRBV6-1 | once | TGTGCCAGCACTAAACCGGGACTAGCGGCATACGAGCAGTACTTC | CASTKPGLAAYEQYF
TRBD1 | TRBJ1-2 | TRBV5-5 | few | TGTGCCAGCAGCTCGACAGGGGGAACCTATGGCTACACCTTC | CASSSTGGTYGYTF
TRBD1 | TRBJ1-3 | TRBV29-1 | NA | TGCAGCGCCGGGGACAGGAACTCTGGAAACACCATATATTTT | CSAGDRNSGNTIYF
TRBD2 | TRBJ2-7 | TRBV20-1 | NA | TGCAGTGCTAGAGTCCAGCGGGGCTCCTACGAGCAGTACTTC | CSARVQRGSYEQYF
TRBD1 | TRBJ2-2 | TRBV30 | few | TGTGCCTGGACCGGACAGGGGGTTTACGGGGAGCTGTTTTTT | CAWTGQGVYGELFF
TRBD2 | TRBJ2-7 | TRBV3-1 | many | TGTGCCAGCAGCCCCTATCGGGAGGGAGTGAGGCAGTACTTC | CASSPYREGVRQYF
NA | TRBJ1-1 | TRBV6-1 | NA | TGTGCCAGCAGTAGCAGGGGAGTGGGCACTGAAGCTTTCTTT | CASSSRGVGTEAFF
NA | TRBJ2-1 | TRBV9 | few | TGTGCCAGCAGCGCTGGACTGAGGGGGCAGTTCTTC | CASSAGLRGQFF
NA | TRBJ2-5 | TRBV5-6 | NA | TGTGCCAGCAGCACGGGGACGTCTCAAGAGACCCAGTACTTC | CASSTGTSQETQYF
NA | TRBJ2-1 | TRBV20-1 | NA | TGCAGTGCTAGTGGGGCCCGGGACTTTGTTTTCTTC | CSASGARDFVFF
NA | TRBJ2-5 | TRBV21-1 | few | TGTGCCAGCAGCAACAGGGGAACTGGAGAGACCCAGTACTTC | CASSNRGTGETQYF
NA | TRBJ2-7 | TRBV3-1 | many | TGTGCCAGCAGCCAAGATCAGAGAGGGAAGTACTTC | CASSQDQRGKYF
NA | TRBJ2-2 | TRBV12-3/TRBV12-4 | NA | TGTGCCAGCAGCCCAACGGGTCGCGGCGGGGCCGGGGAGCTGTTTTTT | CASSPTGRGGAGELFF
TRBD1 | TRBJ2-3 | TRBV25-1 | NA | TGTGCCAGCAGTGAATTCCCCGGGACAGGGGGGACAGATACGCAGTATTTT | CASSEFPGTGGTDTQYF
TRBD1 | TRBJ1-1 | TRBV6-1 | many | TGTGCCAGTAAGACAGGGACTGAAGCTTTCTTT | CASKTGTEAFF
NA | TRBJ2-5 | TRBV7-3 | many | TGTGCCAGCAGCTCCCGGTCAGAGACCCAGTACTTC | CASSSRSETQYF
TRBD2 | TRBJ2-1 | TRBV6-1 | many | TGTGCCAGCTCCCGGGCTAGCGGGAGGGCCTCGAACAATGAGCAGTTCTTC | CASSRASGRASNNEQFF
NA | TRBJ2-5 | TRBV9 | few | TGTGCCAGCAGCGTAGCGACCGGAGGTTCGGCCCAGTACTTC | CASSVATGGSAQYF
TRBD2 | TRBJ2-7 | TRBV5-1 | few | TGCGCCAGCAGCTTGGGGGGAGCGGGAGGCTCCTACGAGCAGTACTTC | CASSLGGAGGSYEQYF
TRBD1 | TRBJ2-7 | TRBV2 | NA | TGTGCCAGCAGTGAAGCGCTTCAGACAGGGCACGAGCAGTACTTC | CASSEALQTGHEQYF